These T cell receptor beta chains were read from a single sample in a study of blood T cell repertoires in COVID-19. Using immunoSEQ multiplex PCR, the repertoire was profiled, and TCRdb retains in-frame clones only, with some absent. The profile shows over 130,000 clones, 60% to 80% of them singletons. Sequenced sample: PBMCs or T cells enriched from blood (not recorded which). These receptors came from a woman aged 50 to 60 who had recovered from COVID-19. Each CDR3 is given with its conserved first and last residue. The D gene is left open where the match is weak. Not every row has a clone size; where given, it reads once, few, many or a size class.

cdr3_length j_call d_call clone_size v_call cdr3_nt cdr3_aa
14 TRBJ1-2 - once TRBV3-1/TRBV3-2 TGTGCCAGCAGCCATACGGGGGGGGAGTGGCGCTACACCTTC CASSHTGGEWRYTF
16 TRBJ2-1 TRBD2 - TRBV11-3 TGTGCCAGCAGCGTGGGGACTAGCGGGAGGTCGGATGAGCAGTTCTTC CASSVGTSGRSDEQFF
16 TRBJ2-3 TRBD2 - TRBV7-6 TGTGCCAGCAGCCACGGACTAGCGGGAGGTCCAGATACGCAGTATTTT CASSHGLAGGPDTQYF
16 TRBJ1-3 - - TRBV7-2 TGTGCCAGCAGCTTAACGACAGGACCATCTGGAAACACCATATATTTT CASSLTTGPSGNTIYF
13 TRBJ1-6 - - TRBV11-3 TGTGCCAGCAGCCCACGACAGCTTTCACCCCTCCACTTT CASSPRQLSPLHF
13 TRBJ2-1 TRBD1 once TRBV27 TGTGCCAGCAGTTCGGACAGGGGCAATGAGCAGTTCTTC CASSSDRGNEQFF
14 TRBJ1-2 - - TRBV19 TGTGCCAGTACCCTACGTTCCGAGCGGTATGGCTACACCTTC CASTLRSERYGYTF
14 TRBJ1-6 - - TRBV28 TGTGCCAGCAGTTTTACAGGCGGGAGTTCACCCCTCCACTTT CASSFTGGSSPLHF
16 TRBJ2-4 TRBD2 few TRBV3-1/TRBV3-2 TGTGCCAGCAGCCATTCTAGCGGGAGGTTCCAAAACATTCAGTACTTC CASSHSSGRFQNIQYF
16 TRBJ2-2 - - TRBV5-5 TGTGCCAGCAGCTCTGAGGCGGATAGGAAGACCGGGGAGCTGTTTTTT CASSSEADRKTGELFF
13 TRBJ1-2 - - TRBV11-3 TGTGCCAGCAGCTTCAGGGCGAACTATGGCTACACCTTC CASSFRANYGYTF
17 TRBJ1-3 - once TRBV9 TGTGCCAGCAGCGTAAACGGACACATGAGACGGGGAAACACCATATATTTT CASSVNGHMRRGNTIYF
14 TRBJ2-1 - - TRBV21-1 TGTGCCAGCCCCCTAGCGGGGGGGCCCTATGAGCAGTTCTTC CASPLAGGPYEQFF
15 TRBJ2-6 TRBD2 - TRBV5-4 TGTGCCAGCAGCTCGGGGGGGGCCGGGGCCAACGTCCTGACTTTC CASSSGGAGANVLTF
15 TRBJ2-3 - - TRBV5-1 TGCGCCAGCAGAACCAGCGGCAGTGACACAGATACGCAGTATTTT CASRTSGSDTDTQYF
12 TRBJ1-1 - - TRBV2 TGTGCCAGCAGTGAACTAGGCACTGAAGCTTTCTTT CASSELGTEAFF
13 TRBJ1-1 TRBD1 - TRBV5-1 TGCGCCAGCAGCTTGGGGGACAGGACTGAAGCTTTCTTT CASSLGDRTEAFF
15 TRBJ2-2 - many TRBV5-6 TGTGCCAGCACCCTTCCGGGCCAGGGAAACGGGGAGCTGTTTTTT CASTLPGQGNGELFF
15 TRBJ1-2 - - TRBV11-3 TGTGCCAGCAGCTTAGCTGGGGATGCAGGGGAAGGCTACACCTTC CASSLAGDAGEGYTF
14 TRBJ2-1 TRBD1 few TRBV10-3 TGTGCCATCGAACGGACAGGGGGCTTGGGGGAGCAGTTCTTC CAIERTGGLGEQFF
16 TRBJ2-2 TRBD1 - TRBV5-1 TGCGCCAGCAGTCACGACAGGGGGCGCGGGACCGGGGAGCTGTTTTTT CASSHDRGRGTGELFF
13 TRBJ2-2 - - TRBV12-5 TGTGCTAGTGGTGTACAGGGTCCCGGGGAGCTGTTTTTT CASGVQGPGELFF
18 TRBJ2-7 TRBD1 - TRBV27 TGTGCCAGCAGTTATATGTCCCCCTCGGGACAGGGTATCAACGAGCAGTACTTC CASSYMSPSGQGINEQYF
15 TRBJ2-2 - - TRBV5-1 TGCGCCAGCAGGATGACGGGAGACGATACCGGGGAGCTGTTTTTT CASRMTGDDTGELFF
15 TRBJ1-6 - - TRBV4-1 TGCGCCAGCAGCCGAACAGGCTCCTATAATTCACCCCTCCACTTT CASSRTGSYNSPLHF
16 TRBJ2-5 - - TRBV10-3 TGTGCCATCAGTGACTCAGACAGAGGACGGCAAGAGACCCAGTACTTC CAISDSDRGRQETQYF
17 TRBJ1-1 TRBD1 many TRBV28 TGTGCCAGCAGTCCCCCCCCCGACAGGGTATATCGGACTGAAGCTTTCTTT CASSPPPDRVYRTEAFF
14 TRBJ1-1 - - TRBV6-5 TGTGCCAGCAGTTACTCCCAGGGTCGAACTGAAGCTTTCTTT CASSYSQGRTEAFF
15 TRBJ2-1 TRBD1 once TRBV28 TGTGCCACCCGAGCGACGGGACAGATTTACAATGAGCAGTTCTTC CATRATGQIYNEQFF
12 TRBJ1-5 - many TRBV7-8 TGTGCCAGCAGCTTAGATCGGGGGCCCCAGCATTTT CASSLDRGPQHF
16 TRBJ2-7 - - TRBV24-1 TGTGCCACCAGTGATCTCCCCTCCTTCCTACCCTACGAGCAGTACTTC CATSDLPSFLPYEQYF
14 TRBJ1-1 - - TRBV6-4 TGTGCCAGCAGGCGGTCAGCTATGAACACTGAAGCTTTCTTT CASRRSAMNTEAFF
17 TRBJ1-5 TRBD1 - TRBV28 TGTGCCAGCAACATCCTGACAGGGGGCTTTAGCAATCAGCCCCAGCATTTT CASNILTGGFSNQPQHF
13 TRBJ1-1 - - TRBV12-5 TGTGCTAGTGGCCTGGACATGAACACTGAAGCTTTCTTT CASGLDMNTEAFF
15 TRBJ1-1 TRBD1 - TRBV7-8 TGTGCCAGCAGCGGGGGGACAGGGGCCTTCTCTGAAGCTTTCTTT CASSGGTGAFSEAFF
15 TRBJ1-5 TRBD1 - TRBV4-2 TGTGCCAGCAGCCCAACAGGGGGCGCGGGTCAGCCCCAGCATTTT CASSPTGGAGQPQHF
13 TRBJ1-4 - - TRBV6-6 TGTGCCAGCAGCCTCCAGGGGAGTGAAAAACTGTTTTTT CASSLQGSEKLFF
19 TRBJ2-4 - many TRBV29-1 TGCAGCGTTGAAGATCTTGAGAAGGACAGAGAGTTAGCCAAAAACATTCAGTACTTC CSVEDLEKDRELAKNIQYF
14 TRBJ2-3 TRBD2 - TRBV30 TGTGCCCACGGACTAGCGGGACGCACAGATACGCAGTATTTT CAHGLAGRTDTQYF
13 TRBJ1-5 - - TRBV18 TGTGCCAGCGGTGGGGGCAACAATCAGCCCCAGCATTTT CASGGGNNQPQHF
14 TRBJ1-4 TRBD1 once TRBV7-9 TGTGCCAGCAGTCAACAGGGGACTAATGAAAAACTGTTTTTT CASSQQGTNEKLFF
16 TRBJ1-1 - once TRBV5-1 TGCGCCAGCAGCTTGGTAGTTGTGGGGGGTAACACTGAAGCTTTCTTT CASSLVVVGGNTEAFF
14 TRBJ2-7 - - TRBV6-1 TGTGCCAGCAGTGAATCAGCGGTCTGGGGCGAGCAGTACTTC CASSESAVWGEQYF
13 TRBJ1-6 TRBD1 - TRBV4-1 TGCGCCAGCCAGGGACAGGTTGGTTCACCCCTCCACTTT CASQGQVGSPLHF
15 TRBJ1-5 TRBD1 - TRBV19 TGTGCCAGTAGCTGGGGGGACAGGGGAAAACAGCCCCAGCATTTT CASSWGDRGKQPQHF
16 TRBJ1-5 TRBD1 - TRBV18 TGTGCCAGCTCACCATTCGACAGGGGAAGCAATCAGCCCCAGCATTTT CASSPFDRGSNQPQHF
13 TRBJ1-1 - - TRBV9 TGTGCCAGCAGCGACTCAGGGGAGTCTGAAGCTTTCTTT CASSDSGESEAFF
16 TRBJ2-7 - - TRBV3-1/TRBV3-2 TGTGCCAGCAGCCAGCCCACTTTGACAACACCCACCGAGCAGTACTTC CASSQPTLTTPTEQYF
18 TRBJ2-3 TRBD2 - TRBV24-1 TGTGCCACCAGTGATTGGGCCTCAGTCGGGAGGGCCTTCGATACGCAGTATTTT CATSDWASVGRAFDTQYF
11 TRBJ1-1 - - TRBV12-3/TRBV12-4 TGTGCCAGCAGTACAGGGACTGAAGCTTTCTTT CASSTGTEAFF
17 TRBJ1-2 TRBD1 - TRBV11-3 TGTGCCAGCAGCTTAAATCTACTAGGGGGCGGGCCGGATGGCTACACCTTC CASSLNLLGGGPDGYTF
14 TRBJ2-6 - few TRBV29-1 TGCAGCGTTGGTTCCTCCTCTGGGGCCAACGTCCTGACTTTC CSVGSSSGANVLTF
14 TRBJ2-3 - - TRBV2 TGTGCCAGCAGTGGCCGGACTCGGACAGATACGCAGTATTTT CASSGRTRTDTQYF
13 TRBJ1-5 - - TRBV3-1/TRBV3-2 TGTGCCAGCAGCCAAGATCTTAATCAGCCCCAGCATTTT CASSQDLNQPQHF